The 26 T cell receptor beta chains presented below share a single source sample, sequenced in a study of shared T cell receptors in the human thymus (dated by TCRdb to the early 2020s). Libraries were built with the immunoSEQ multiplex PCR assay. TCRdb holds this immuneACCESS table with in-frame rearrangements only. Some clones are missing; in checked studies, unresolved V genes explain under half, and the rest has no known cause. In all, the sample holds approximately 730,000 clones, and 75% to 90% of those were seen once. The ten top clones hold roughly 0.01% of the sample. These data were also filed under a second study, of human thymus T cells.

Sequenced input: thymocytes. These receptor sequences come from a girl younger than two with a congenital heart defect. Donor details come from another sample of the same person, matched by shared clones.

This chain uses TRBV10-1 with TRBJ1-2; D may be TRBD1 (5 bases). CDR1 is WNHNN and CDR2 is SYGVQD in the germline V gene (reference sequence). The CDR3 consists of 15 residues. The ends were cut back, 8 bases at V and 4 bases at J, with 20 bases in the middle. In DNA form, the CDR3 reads TGCGCCAGCCAGCTTAAAAGGGGTGGTCCCTATGGCTACACCTTC. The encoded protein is CASQLKRGGPYGYTF.

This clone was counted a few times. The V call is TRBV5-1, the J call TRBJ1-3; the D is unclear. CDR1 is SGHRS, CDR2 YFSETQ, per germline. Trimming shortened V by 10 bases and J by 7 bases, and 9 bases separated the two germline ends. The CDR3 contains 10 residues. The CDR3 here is CAASGNTIYF. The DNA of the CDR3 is TGCGCCGCGTCGGGTAACACCATATATTTT. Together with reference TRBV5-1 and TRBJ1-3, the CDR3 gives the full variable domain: KAGVTQTPRYLIKTRGQQVTLSCSPISGHRSVSWYQQTPGQGLQFLFEYFSETQRNKGNFPGRFSGRQFSNSRSEMNVSTLELGDSALYLCAASGNTIYFGEGSWLTVV.

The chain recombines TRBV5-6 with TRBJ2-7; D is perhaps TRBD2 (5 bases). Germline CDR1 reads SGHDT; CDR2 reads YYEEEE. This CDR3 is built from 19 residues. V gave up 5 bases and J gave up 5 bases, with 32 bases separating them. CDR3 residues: CASSKTREATPHLADEQYF. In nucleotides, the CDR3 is TGTGCCAGCAGTAAAACCCGCGAGGCAACCCCCCATCTAGCAGACGAGCAGTACTTC.

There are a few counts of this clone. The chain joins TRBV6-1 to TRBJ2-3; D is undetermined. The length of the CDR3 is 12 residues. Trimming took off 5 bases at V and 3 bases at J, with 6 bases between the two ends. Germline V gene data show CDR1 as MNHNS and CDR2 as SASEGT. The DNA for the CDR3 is TGTGCCAGCAGTTTTATAACAGATACGCAGTATTTT. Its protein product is CASSFITDTQYF.

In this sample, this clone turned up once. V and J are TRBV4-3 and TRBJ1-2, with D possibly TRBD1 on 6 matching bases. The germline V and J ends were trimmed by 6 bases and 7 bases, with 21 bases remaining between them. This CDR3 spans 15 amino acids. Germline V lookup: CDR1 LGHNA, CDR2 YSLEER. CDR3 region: CASSIGTSRRGGYTF. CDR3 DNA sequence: TGCGCCAGCAGTATAGGGACATCGAGAAGGGGTGGCTACACCTTC.

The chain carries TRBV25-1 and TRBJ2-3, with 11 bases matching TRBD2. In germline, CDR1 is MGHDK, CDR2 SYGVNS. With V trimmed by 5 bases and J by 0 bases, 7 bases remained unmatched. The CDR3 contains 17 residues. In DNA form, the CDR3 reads TGTGCCAGCAGTCCCCTAGCGGGGGGCCCTAGCACAGATACGCAGTATTTT. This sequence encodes CASSPLAGGPSTDTQYF.

The CDR3 region is CASKTGVSNQPQHF. Here the CDR3 DNA reads TGTGCCAGCAAGACAGGAGTTAGCAATCAGCCCCAGCATTTT. This chain links TRBV6-6 with TRBJ1-5, with D possibly matching TRBD1 (6 bases). Trimming shortened V by 7 bases and J by 0 bases, and 10 bases separated the two germline ends. The CDR3 runs to 14 residues. The germline CDR1 and CDR2 sequences are MNHNY and SVGAGI (reference sequence).

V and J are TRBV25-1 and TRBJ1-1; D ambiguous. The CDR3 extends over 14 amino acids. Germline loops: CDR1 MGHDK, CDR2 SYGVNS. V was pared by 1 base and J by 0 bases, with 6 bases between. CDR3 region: CASSESPLNTEAFF. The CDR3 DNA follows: TGTGCCAGCAGTGAATCCCCTCTGAACACTGAAGCTTTCTTT.

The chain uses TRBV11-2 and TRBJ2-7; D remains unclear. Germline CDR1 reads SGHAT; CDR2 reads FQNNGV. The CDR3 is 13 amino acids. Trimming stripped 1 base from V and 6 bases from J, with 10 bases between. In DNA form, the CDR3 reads TGTGCCAGCAGCTTAGTATCCGCGGCCGAGCAGTACTTC. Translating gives CASSLVSAAEQYF.

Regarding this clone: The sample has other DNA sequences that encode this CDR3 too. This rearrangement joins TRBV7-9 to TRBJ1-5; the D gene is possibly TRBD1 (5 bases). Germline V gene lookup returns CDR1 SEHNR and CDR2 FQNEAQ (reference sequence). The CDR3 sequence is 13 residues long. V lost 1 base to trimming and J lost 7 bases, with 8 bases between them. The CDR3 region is CASSLGGGQPQHF. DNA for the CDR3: TGTGCCAGCAGCTTAGGGGGCGGACAGCCCCAGCATTTT.

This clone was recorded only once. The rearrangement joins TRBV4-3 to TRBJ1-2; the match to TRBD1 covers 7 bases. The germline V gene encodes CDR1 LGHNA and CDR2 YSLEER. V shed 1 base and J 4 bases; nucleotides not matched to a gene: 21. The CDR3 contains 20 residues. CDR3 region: CASSQGHFWQGGMNFYGYTF. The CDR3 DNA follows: TGCGCCAGCAGCCAAGGACATTTTTGGCAGGGGGGAATGAACTTCTATGGCTACACCTTC.

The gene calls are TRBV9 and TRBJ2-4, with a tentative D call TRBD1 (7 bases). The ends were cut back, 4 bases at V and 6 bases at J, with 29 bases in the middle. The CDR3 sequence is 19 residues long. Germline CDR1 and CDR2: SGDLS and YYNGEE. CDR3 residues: CASSPGGTEALPPRNIQYF. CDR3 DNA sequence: TGTGCCAGCAGCCCAGGCGGGACAGAGGCCTTGCCCCCTCGAAACATTCAGTACTTC.

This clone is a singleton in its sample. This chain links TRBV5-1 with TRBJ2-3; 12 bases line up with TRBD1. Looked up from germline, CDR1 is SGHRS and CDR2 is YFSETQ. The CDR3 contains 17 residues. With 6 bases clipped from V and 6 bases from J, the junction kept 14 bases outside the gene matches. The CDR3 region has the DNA TGCGCCAGCACCGGGAGACCGGGACAGGGGGCAAGGGATACGCAGTATTTT. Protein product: CASTGRPGQGARDTQYF. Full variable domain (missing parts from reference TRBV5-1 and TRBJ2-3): KAGVTQTPRYLIKTRGQQVTLSCSPISGHRSVSWYQQTPGQGLQFLFEYFSETQRNKGNFPGRFSGRQFSNSRSEMNVSTLELGDSALYLCASTGRPGQGARDTQYFGPGTRLTVL.

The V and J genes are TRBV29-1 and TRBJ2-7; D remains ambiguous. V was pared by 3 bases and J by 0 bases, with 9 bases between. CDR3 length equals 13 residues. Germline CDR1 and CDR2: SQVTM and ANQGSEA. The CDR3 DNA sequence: TGCAGCGTTGATATCGAGAGCTCCTACGAGCAGTACTTC. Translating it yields CSVDIESSYEQYF.

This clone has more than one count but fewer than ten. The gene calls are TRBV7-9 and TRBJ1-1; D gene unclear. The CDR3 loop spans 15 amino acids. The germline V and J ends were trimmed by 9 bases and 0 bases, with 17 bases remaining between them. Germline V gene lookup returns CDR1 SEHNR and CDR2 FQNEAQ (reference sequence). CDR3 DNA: TGTGCCAGAACCCCTCTAGAGGGCTTGAACACTGAAGCTTTCTTT. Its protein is CARTPLEGLNTEAFF.

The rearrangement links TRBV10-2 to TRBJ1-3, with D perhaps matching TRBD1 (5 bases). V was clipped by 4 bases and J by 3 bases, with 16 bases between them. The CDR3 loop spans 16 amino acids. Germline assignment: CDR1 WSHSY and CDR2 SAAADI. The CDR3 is CASSVQDKAFGNTIYF. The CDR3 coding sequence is TGCGCCAGCAGTGTACAGGACAAGGCTTTTGGAAACACCATATATTTT.

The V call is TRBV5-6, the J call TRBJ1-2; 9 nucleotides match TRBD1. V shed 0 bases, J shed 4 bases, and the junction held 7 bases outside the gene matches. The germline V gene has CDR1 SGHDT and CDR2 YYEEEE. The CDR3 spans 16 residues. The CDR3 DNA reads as TGTGCCAGCAGCTTGGAAAAGGACAGGGGCCCCTATGGCTACACCTTC. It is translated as CASSLEKDRGPYGYTF. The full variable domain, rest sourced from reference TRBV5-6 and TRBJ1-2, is DAGVTQSPTHLIKTRGQQVTLRCSPKSGHDTVSWYQQALGQGPQFIFQYYEEEERQRGNFPDRFSGHQFPNYSSELNVNALLLGDSALYLCASSLEKDRGPYGYTFGSGTRLTVV.

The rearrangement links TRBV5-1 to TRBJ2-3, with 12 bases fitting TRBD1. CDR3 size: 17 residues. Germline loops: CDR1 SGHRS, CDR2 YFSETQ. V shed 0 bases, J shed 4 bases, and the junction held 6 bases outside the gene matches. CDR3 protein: CASSLGGQGASADTQYF. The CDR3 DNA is TGCGCCAGCAGCTTGGGGGGACAGGGGGCAAGCGCAGATACGCAGTATTTT.

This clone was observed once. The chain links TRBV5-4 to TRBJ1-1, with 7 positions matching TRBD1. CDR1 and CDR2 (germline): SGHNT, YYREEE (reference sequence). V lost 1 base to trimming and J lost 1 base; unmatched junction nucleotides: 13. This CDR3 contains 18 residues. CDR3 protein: CASSLQQDRAGSNTEAFF. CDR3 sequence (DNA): TGTGCCAGCAGCTTGCAGCAAGACAGGGCGGGATCGAACACTGAAGCTTTCTTT.

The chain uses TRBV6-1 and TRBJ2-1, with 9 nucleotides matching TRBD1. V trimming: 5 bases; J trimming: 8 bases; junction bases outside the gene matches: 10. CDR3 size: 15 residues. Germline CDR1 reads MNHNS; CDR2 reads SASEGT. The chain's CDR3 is CASSPPQGAIDEQFF. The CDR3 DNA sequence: TGTGCCAGCAGTCCTCCACAGGGGGCTATCGATGAGCAGTTCTTC.

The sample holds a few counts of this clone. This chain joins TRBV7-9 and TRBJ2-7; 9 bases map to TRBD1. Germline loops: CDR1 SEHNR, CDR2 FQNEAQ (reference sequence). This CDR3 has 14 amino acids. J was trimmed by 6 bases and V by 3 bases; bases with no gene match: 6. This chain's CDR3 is CASSFPRQGGEQYF. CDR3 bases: TGTGCCAGCAGCTTCCCAAGACAGGGGGGCGAGCAGTACTTC.

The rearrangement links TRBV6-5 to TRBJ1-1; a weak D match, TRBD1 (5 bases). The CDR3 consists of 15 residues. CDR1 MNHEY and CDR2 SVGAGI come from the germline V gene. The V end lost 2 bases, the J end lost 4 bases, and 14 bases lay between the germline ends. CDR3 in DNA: TGTGCCAGCAGTTACGGGGGGATAATAAGCACTGAAGCTTTCTTT. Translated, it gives CASSYGGIISTEAFF.

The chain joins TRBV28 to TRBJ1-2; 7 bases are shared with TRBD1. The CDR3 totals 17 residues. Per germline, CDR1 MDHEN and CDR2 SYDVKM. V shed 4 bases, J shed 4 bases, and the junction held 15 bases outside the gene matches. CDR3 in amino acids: CASSSPFIGTEVYGYTF. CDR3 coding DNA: TGTGCCAGCAGTTCCCCCTTTATCGGGACAGAAGTCTATGGCTACACCTTC.

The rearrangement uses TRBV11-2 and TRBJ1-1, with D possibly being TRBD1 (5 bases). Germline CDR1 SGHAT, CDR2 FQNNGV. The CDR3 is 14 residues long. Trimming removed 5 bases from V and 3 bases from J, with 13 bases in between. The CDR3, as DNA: TGTGCCAGCAGCAACCCGGACATTTACACTGAAGCTTTCTTT. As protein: CASSNPDIYTEAFF.

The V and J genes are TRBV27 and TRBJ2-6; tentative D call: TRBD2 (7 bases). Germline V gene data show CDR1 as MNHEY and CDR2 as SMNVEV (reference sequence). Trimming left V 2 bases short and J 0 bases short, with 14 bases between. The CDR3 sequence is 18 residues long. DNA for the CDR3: TGTGCCAGCAGTTTAGGGGGGGCAGGAGGCTCTGGGGCCAACGTCCTGACTTTC. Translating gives CASSLGGAGGSGANVLTF.

The CDR3 sequence is CASSLPLNYEQYF. Here the CDR3 DNA reads TGTGCCAGCAGCTTACCCTTAAACTACGAGCAGTACTTC. The gene calls are TRBV7-2 and TRBJ2-7; D is uncertain. Germline assignment: CDR1 SGHTA and CDR2 FQGNSA. V was pared by 2 bases and J by 3 bases, with 8 bases between. The CDR3 covers 13 residues.